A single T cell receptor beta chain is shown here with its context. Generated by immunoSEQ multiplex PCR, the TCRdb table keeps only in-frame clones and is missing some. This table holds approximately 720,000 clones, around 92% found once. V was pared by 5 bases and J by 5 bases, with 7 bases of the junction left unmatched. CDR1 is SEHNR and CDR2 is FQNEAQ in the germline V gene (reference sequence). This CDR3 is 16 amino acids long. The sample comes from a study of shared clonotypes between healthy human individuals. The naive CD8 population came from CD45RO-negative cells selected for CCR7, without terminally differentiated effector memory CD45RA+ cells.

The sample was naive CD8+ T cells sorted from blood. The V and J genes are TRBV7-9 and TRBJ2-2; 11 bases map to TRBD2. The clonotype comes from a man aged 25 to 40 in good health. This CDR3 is CASSPTSGRGTGELFF. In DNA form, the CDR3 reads TGTGCCAGCAGCCCTACTAGCGGGAGAGGTACCGGGGAGCTGTTTTTT. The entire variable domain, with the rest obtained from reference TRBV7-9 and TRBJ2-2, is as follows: DTGVSQNPRHKITKRGQNVTFRCDPISEHNRLYWYRQTLGQGPEFLTYFQNEAQLEKSRLLSDRFSAERPKGSFSTLEIQRTEQGDSAMYLCASSPTSGRGTGELFFGEGSRLTVL.